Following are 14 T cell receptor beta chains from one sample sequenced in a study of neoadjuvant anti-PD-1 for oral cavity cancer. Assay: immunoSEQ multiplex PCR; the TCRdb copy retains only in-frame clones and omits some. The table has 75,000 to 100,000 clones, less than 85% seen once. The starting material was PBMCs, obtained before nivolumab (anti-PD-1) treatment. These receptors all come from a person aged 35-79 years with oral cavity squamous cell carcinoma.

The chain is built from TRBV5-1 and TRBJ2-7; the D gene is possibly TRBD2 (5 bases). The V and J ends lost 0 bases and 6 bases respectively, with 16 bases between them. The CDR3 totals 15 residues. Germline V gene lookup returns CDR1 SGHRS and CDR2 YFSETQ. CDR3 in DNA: TGCGCCAGCAGCTTGGCCGGTCGGGGATCGCTCGAGCAGTACTTC. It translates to CASSLAGRGSLEQYF.

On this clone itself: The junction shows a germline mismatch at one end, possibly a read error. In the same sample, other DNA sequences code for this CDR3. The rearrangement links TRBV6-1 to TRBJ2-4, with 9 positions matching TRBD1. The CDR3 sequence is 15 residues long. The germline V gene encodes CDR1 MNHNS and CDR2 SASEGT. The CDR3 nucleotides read TGTGCCAGCCTACAGGGGGCCCTAGCCAAAAACATTCAGTATTTC. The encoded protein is CASLQGALAKNIQYF.

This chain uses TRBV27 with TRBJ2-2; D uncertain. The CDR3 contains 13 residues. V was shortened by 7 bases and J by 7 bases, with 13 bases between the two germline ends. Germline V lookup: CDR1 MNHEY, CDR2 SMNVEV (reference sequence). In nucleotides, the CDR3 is TGTGCCAGCACCCCCCTAACGAGCGGGGAGCTGTTTTTT. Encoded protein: CASTPLTSGELFF.

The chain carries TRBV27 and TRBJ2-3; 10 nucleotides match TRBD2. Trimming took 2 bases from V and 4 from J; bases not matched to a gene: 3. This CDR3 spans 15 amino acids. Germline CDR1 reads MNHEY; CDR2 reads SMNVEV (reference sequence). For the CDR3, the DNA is TGTGCCAGCAGTTTAGTAGCGGGAGGAGCAGATACGCAGTATTTT. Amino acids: CASSLVAGGADTQYF.

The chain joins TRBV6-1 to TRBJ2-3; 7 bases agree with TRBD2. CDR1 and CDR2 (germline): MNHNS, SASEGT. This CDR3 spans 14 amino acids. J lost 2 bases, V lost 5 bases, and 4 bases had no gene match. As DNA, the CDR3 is TGTGCCAGCAGTAGGGCGGGGGACACAGATACGCAGTATTTT. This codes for CASSRAGDTDTQYF.

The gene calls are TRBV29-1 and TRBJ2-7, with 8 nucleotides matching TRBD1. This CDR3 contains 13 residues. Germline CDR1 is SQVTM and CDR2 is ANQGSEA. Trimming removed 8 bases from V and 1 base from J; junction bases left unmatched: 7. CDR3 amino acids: CSISTGGSYEQYF. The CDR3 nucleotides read TGCAGCATATCAACAGGGGGGTCCTACGAGCAGTACTTC.

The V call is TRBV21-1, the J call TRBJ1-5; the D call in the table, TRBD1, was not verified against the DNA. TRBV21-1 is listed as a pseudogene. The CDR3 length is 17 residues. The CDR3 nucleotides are TGTGCCAGCAGCAAAAAAATCTCAGGACAGGGGAATCAGCCCCAGCATTTT. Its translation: CASSKKISGQGNQPQHF.

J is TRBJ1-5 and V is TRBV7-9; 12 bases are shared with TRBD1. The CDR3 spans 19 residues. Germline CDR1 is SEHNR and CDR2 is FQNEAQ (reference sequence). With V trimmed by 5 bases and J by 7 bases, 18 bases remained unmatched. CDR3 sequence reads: CASSGDPGQGATVSQPQHF. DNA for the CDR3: TGTGCCAGCAGCGGCGACCCGGGACAGGGGGCCACTGTAAGCCAGCCCCAGCATTTT.

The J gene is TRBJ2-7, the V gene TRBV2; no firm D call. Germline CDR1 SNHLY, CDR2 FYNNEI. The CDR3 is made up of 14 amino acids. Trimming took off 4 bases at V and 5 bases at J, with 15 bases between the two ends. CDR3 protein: CASSGRILRDEQYF. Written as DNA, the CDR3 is TGTGCCAGCAGTGGAAGGATCCTTAGGGACGAGCAGTACTTC.

DNA for the CDR3: TGTGCCAGCAGCTTGACCCCGACAGGGAGGCGCAACTATGGCTACACCTTC. It yields the protein CASSLTPTGRRNYGYTF. This chain joins TRBV5-5 and TRBJ1-2, with TRBD1 identical over 7 bases. The germline gives CDR1 SGHKS, CDR2 YYEKEE (reference sequence). The length of the CDR3 is 17 residues. Germline trimming cut 1 base from V and 2 bases from J; bases unmatched to any gene: 11.

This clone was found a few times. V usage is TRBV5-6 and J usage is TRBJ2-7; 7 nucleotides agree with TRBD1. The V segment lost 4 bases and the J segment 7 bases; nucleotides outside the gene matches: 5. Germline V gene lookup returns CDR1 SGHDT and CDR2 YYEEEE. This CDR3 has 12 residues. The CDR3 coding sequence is TGTGCCAGCAGCCCGGGACAGAGAGAGCAGTACTTC. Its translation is CASSPGQREQYF.

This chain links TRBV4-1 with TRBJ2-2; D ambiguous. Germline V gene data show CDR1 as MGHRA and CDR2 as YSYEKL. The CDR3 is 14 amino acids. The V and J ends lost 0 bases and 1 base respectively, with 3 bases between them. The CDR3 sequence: CASSQDMNTGELFF. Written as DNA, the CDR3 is TGCGCCAGCAGCCAAGACATGAACACCGGGGAGCTGTTTTTT.

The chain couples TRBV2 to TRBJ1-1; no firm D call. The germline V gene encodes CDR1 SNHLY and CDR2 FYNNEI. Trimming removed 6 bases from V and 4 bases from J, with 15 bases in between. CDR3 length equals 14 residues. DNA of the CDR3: TGTGCCAGCAGACCTGAGATGGGCTCCACTGAAGCTTTCTTT. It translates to CASRPEMGSTEAFF.

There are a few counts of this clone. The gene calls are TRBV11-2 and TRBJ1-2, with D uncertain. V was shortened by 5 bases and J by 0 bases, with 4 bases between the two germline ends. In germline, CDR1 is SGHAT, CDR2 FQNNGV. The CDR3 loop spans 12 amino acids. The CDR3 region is CASSQANYGYTF. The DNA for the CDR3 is TGTGCCAGCAGCCAAGCTAACTATGGCTACACCTTC.